This T cell receptor beta chain was documented in a study of regulatory T cells in long-lasting Graves disease. According to the study, TCR beta libraries were built with iRepertoire HTBI primers and CDR3-region Arm-PCR. TCRdb ran MiXCR on the multiplex PCR reads and lists one entry per CDR3 protein. The top ten hold around 24% of the sample, which has approximately 400,000 distinct CDR3 sequences, around 24% seen once. Noted time point: persistent/refractory GD, antithyroid drugs over 5 years with positive TRAb. PBMC RNA served as the TCR library source. This sequence was found in a female donor with Graves disease. The source was peripheral blood mononuclear cells (PBMCs), collected when the disease was refractory, from a patient treated with antithyroid drugs.

This CDR3 reads CSAVPGRINQPQHF. The CDR3 DNA reads as TGCAGTGCTGTCCCGGGACGGATAAATCAGCCCCAGCATTTT. This rearrangement joins TRBV20-1 to TRBJ1-5; D is possibly TRBD1 (5 bases). Germline V gene lookup returns CDR1 DFQATT and CDR2 SNEGSKA (reference sequence). CDR3 length: 14 residues. The V gene lost 5 bases and the J gene lost 4 bases, with 15 bases spanning the gap.